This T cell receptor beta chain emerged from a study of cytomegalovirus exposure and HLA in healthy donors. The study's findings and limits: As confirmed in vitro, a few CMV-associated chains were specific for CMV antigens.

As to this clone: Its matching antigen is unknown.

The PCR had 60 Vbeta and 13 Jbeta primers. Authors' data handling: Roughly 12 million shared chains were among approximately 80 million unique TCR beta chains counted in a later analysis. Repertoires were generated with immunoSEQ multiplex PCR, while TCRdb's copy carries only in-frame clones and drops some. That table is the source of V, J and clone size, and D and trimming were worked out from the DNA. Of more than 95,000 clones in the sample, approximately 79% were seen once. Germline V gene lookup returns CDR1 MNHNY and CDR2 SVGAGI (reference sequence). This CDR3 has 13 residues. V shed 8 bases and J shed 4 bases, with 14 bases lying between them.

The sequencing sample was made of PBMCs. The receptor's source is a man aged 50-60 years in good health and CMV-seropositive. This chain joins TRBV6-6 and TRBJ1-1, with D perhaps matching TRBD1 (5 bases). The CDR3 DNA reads TGTGCCAGCGCAATACAAGGGGTCACTGAAGCTTTCTTT. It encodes CASAIQGVTEAFF.